The 22 T cell receptor beta chains given below trace back to one sample, sequenced in a study of blood T cell repertoires in COVID-19. Profiled with immunoSEQ multiplex PCR; TCRdb holds only in-frame clones, not every one. The data hold under 150,000 clones, with 85% to 90% observed a single time. The sequencing sample was made of peripheral blood. These receptors all come from a woman in her sixties or seventies with active COVID-19.

This clone was observed a single time. This chain connects TRBV28 to TRBJ1-5; TRBD1 matches 8 bases. Germline values: CDR1 MDHEN, CDR2 SYDVKM. J gave up 4 bases and V 5 bases, and 7 bases lay outside the gene matches. The CDR3 contains 15 residues. The CDR3 sequence: CASSPATGGNQPQHF. In nucleotides, the CDR3 is TGTGCCAGCAGTCCAGCAACAGGGGGGAATCAGCCCCAGCATTTT.

V is TRBV16 and J is TRBJ1-2; D might be TRBD1 (6 bases). This CDR3 is built from 14 residues. The germline V gene encodes CDR1 KGHSY and CDR2 FQNENV. Trimming removed 0 bases from V and 5 bases from J, with 10 bases in between. The CDR3 DNA sequence: TGTGCCAGCAGCCAATCGAGGGACACTTATGGCTACACCTTC. It specifies CASSQSRDTYGYTF.

The V call is TRBV28, the J call TRBJ2-3, with D hard to call. CDR1 MDHEN and CDR2 SYDVKM come from the germline V gene. This CDR3 is 12 amino acids long. Deletions cut 3 bases from V and 6 bases from J, with 7 bases between. The CDR3 nucleotides read TGTGCCAGCAGTTTGATGACTGATACGCAGTATTTT. This gives the protein CASSLMTDTQYF.

V usage is TRBV4-3 and J usage is TRBJ1-2; 11 bases match TRBD1. Germline CDR1 is LGHNA and CDR2 is YSLEER. V lost 5 bases, J lost 4 bases, and 6 bases stayed unmatched. The length of the CDR3 is 15 residues. The CDR3 nucleotides read TGCGCCAGCAGCATACACGGACAGGGGGCCTATGGCTACACCTTC. It specifies CASSIHGQGAYGYTF.

The chain is built from TRBV9 and TRBJ1-1; a possible D gene is TRBD1 (5 bases). Germline CDR1 and CDR2: SGDLS and YYNGEE. The V end was cut by 4 bases, the J end by 0 bases, with 13 bases between. The CDR3 has 15 amino acids. The chain's CDR3 is CASSPPSGMNTEAFF. DNA for the CDR3: TGTGCCAGCAGCCCCCCGTCAGGGATGAACACTGAAGCTTTCTTT. The whole variable domain, remainder taken from reference TRBV9 and TRBJ1-1, is DSGVTQTPKHLITATGQRVTLRCSPRSGDLSVYWYQQSLDQGLQFLIQYYNGEERAKGNILERFSAQQFPDLHSELNLSSLELGDSALYFCASSPPSGMNTEAFFGQGTRLTVV.

The chain links TRBV7-2 to TRBJ2-3, with a possible D match to TRBD2 (6 bases). Germline V CDR1 and CDR2: SGHTA, FQGNSA. With 3 bases removed from V and 2 bases from J, the gap between germline ends came to 15 bases. The CDR3 sequence is 16 residues long. CDR3 sequence (DNA): TGTGCCAGCAGCTTCGGAGGGTCCCCTCACACAGATACGCAGTATTTT. Its protein product is CASSFGGSPHTDTQYF.

V gene TRBV7-6 combines with J gene TRBJ2-5; TRBD2 matches at 12 bases. Per germline, CDR1 SGHVS and CDR2 FNYEAQ. Germline trimming cut 1 base from V and 2 bases from J; bases unmatched to any gene: 5. The CDR3 totals 17 residues. The CDR3 DNA is TGTGCCAGCAGCTTAGGGGGACTAGCGGGTTTACAAGAGACCCAGTACTTC. It yields the protein CASSLGGLAGLQETQYF.

The chain employs TRBV28 and TRBJ2-7, with 7 nucleotides matching TRBD1. The CDR3 is 17 amino acids. Trimming cost V 3 bases and J 0 bases; bases outside gene matches: 11. CDR1 is MDHEN and CDR2 is SYDVKM in the germline V gene. The CDR3: CASSLATGPLSSYEQYF. CDR3 sequence (DNA): TGTGCCAGCAGTTTGGCGACAGGGCCCCTCAGCTCCTACGAGCAGTACTTC.

This chain links TRBV11-2 with TRBJ2-7, with a weak D call TRBD1 (5 bases). CDR3 size: 14 residues. Trimming cost V 3 bases and J 3 bases, with 12 bases left between them. From germline, CDR1 is SGHAT and CDR2 FQNNGV. In nucleotides, the CDR3 is TGTGCCAGCAGCTTGACGACAGAGAGCTACGAGCAGTACTTC. Protein sequence: CASSLTTESYEQYF.

CDR3: CASSQERESNEQFF. Here the CDR3 DNA reads TGCGCCAGCAGCCAAGAGCGGGAGAGCAATGAGCAGTTCTTC. This chain uses TRBV4-3 with TRBJ2-1, with 7 bases aligning to TRBD2. The length of the CDR3 is 14 residues. The germline V gene has CDR1 LGHNA and CDR2 YSLEER. Unmatched junction bases numbered 2, after V lost 0 bases and J lost 6 bases.

This clone was observed a single time. This sequence joins TRBV6-5 and TRBJ1-4, with 7 bases fitting TRBD1. Germline lookup yields CDR1 MNHEY and CDR2 SVGAGI. V lost 5 bases and J lost 5; bases outside the gene matches: 8. The CDR3 is made up of 15 amino acids. The CDR3: CASSMEGAVNEKLFF. The CDR3 coding sequence is TGTGCCAGCAGTATGGAGGGGGCGGTGAATGAAAAACTGTTTTTT.

The chain couples TRBV19 to TRBJ1-5; D is unclear. The CDR3 length is 15 residues. The V and J ends lost 8 bases and 0 bases respectively, with 14 bases between them. CDR1 and CDR2 (germline): LNHDA, SQIVND (reference sequence). The CDR3 sequence is CASRLTGSSNQPQHF. The DNA of the CDR3 is TGTGCCAGTCGGCTAACGGGAAGTAGCAATCAGCCCCAGCATTTT.

The gene calls are TRBV9 and TRBJ2-5, with TRBD1 identical over 9 bases. With V trimmed by 3 bases and J by 4 bases, 19 bases remained unmatched. The CDR3 sequence is 19 residues long. The germline V gene encodes CDR1 SGDLS and CDR2 YYNGEE. The CDR3 spells CASSAGQGKGLLLGETQYF. In DNA form, the CDR3 reads TGTGCCAGCAGCGCAGGACAGGGGAAAGGGCTGCTCCTGGGAGAGACCCAGTACTTC. The entire variable domain, with the rest obtained from reference TRBV9 and TRBJ2-5, is as follows: DSGVTQTPKHLITATGQRVTLRCSPRSGDLSVYWYQQSLDQGLQFLIQYYNGEERAKGNILERFSAQQFPDLHSELNLSSLELGDSALYFCASSAGQGKGLLLGETQYFGPGTRLLVL.

V is TRBV30 and J is TRBJ1-2, with 7 bases matching TRBD1. Germline V gene sequence: CDR1 GTSNPN, CDR2 SVGIG (reference sequence). The CDR3 is made up of 14 amino acids. The J segment lost 5 bases and the V segment lost 4 bases, leaving 10 bases of the junction unmatched. The CDR3 nucleotides are TGTGCCTGGACAGGTGGAGGGGGCGGGTATGGCTACACCTTC. Protein product: CAWTGGGGGYGYTF. Variable domain in full (rest from reference TRBV30 and TRBJ1-2): SQTIHQWPATLVQPVGSPLSLECTVEGTSNPNLYWYRQAAGRGLQLLFYSVGIGQISSEVPQNLSASRPQDRQFILSSKKLLLSDSGFYLCAWTGGGGGYGYTFGSGTRLTVV.

This chain joins TRBV28 and TRBJ2-3, with 11 positions matching TRBD2. The CDR3 sequence is 18 residues long. Trimming removed 5 bases from V and 2 bases from J; junction bases left unmatched: 12. The germline V gene has CDR1 MDHEN and CDR2 SYDVKM. In nucleotides, the CDR3 is TGTGCCAGCAGTCCCCCCATAGGGACTAGCGGTAACACAGATACGCAGTATTTT. Residues: CASSPPIGTSGNTDTQYF.

The table lists this clone with a count of one. CDR3 DNA: TGTGCCAGCAGCCCCGGACAGGCTTCACCCCTCCACTTT. Its translation is CASSPGQASPLHF. This sequence joins TRBV12-3 or TRBV12-4 and TRBJ1-6, with 7 bases that match TRBD1. CDR3 size: 13 residues. Trimming cost V 6 bases and J 9 bases; bases outside gene matches: 5.

The chain couples TRBV5-4 to TRBJ1-2; 10 positions match TRBD1. Germline V gene sequence: CDR1 SGHNT, CDR2 YYREEE (reference sequence). After removal of 5 bases from V and 8 bases from J, the junction contained 6 bases not matched to a gene. This CDR3 region has 13 residues. CDR3 sequence reads: CASRLTGGGGYTF. CDR3 DNA: TGTGCCAGCAGACTGACAGGGGGCGGGGGCTACACCTTC.

The rearrangement links TRBV7-2 to TRBJ1-2, with D possibly TRBD1 on 6 matching bases. The V and J ends lost 5 bases and 3 bases respectively, with 19 bases between them. CDR1 is SGHTA, CDR2 FQGNSA, per germline. The CDR3 runs to 16 residues. The CDR3 sequence is CASSPKTTGSHYGYTF. CDR3 DNA sequence: TGTGCCAGCAGCCCGAAAACTACAGGGTCTCACTATGGCTACACCTTC.

This clone was found once. This chain joins TRBV5-4 and TRBJ2-1; 7 bases match TRBD2. Trimming removed 7 bases from V and 3 bases from J; junction bases left unmatched: 7. The CDR3 is 14 residues long. CDR1 and CDR2 (germline): SGHNT, YYREEE (reference sequence). The CDR3 reads CASSGLADYNEQFF. DNA for the CDR3: TGTGCCAGCTCTGGTCTAGCGGACTACAATGAGCAGTTCTTC.

The chain employs TRBV7-9 and TRBJ1-1; D perhaps matches TRBD1 (5 bases). Per germline, CDR1 SEHNR and CDR2 FQNEAQ (reference sequence). This CDR3 contains 13 residues. With 3 bases removed from V and 0 bases from J, the gap between germline ends came to 5 bases. For the CDR3, the DNA is TGTGCCAGCAGCTTGACAGTGAACACTGAAGCTTTCTTT. Amino acids: CASSLTVNTEAFF.

The rearrangement links TRBV29-1 to TRBJ2-1; D perhaps matches TRBD2 (6 bases). V lost 6 bases and J 10 bases, leaving 19 bases between the germline ends. CDR1 is SQVTM, CDR2 ANQGSEA, per germline. This CDR3 region has 13 residues. The CDR3 DNA sequence: TGCAGCGTGCCGGGACTCATGACCCGGGAGCAGTTCTTC. It is translated as CSVPGLMTREQFF.

The chain links TRBV5-6 to TRBJ2-1; a possible D gene is TRBD2 (6 bases). V lost 5 bases and J 6 bases, leaving 6 bases between the germline ends. The CDR3 is 11 residues long. Germline-derived CDR1 and CDR2 are SGHDT and YYEEEE. The CDR3 reads CASSSGNEQFF. For the CDR3, the DNA is TGTGCCAGCAGTAGCGGCAATGAGCAGTTCTTC. Based on the CDR3 plus reference TRBV5-6 and TRBJ2-1, the full variable domain is DAGVTQSPTHLIKTRGQQVTLRCSPKSGHDTVSWYQQALGQGPQFIFQYYEEEERQRGNFPDRFSGHQFPNYSSELNVNALLLGDSALYLCASSSGNEQFFGPGTRLTVL.